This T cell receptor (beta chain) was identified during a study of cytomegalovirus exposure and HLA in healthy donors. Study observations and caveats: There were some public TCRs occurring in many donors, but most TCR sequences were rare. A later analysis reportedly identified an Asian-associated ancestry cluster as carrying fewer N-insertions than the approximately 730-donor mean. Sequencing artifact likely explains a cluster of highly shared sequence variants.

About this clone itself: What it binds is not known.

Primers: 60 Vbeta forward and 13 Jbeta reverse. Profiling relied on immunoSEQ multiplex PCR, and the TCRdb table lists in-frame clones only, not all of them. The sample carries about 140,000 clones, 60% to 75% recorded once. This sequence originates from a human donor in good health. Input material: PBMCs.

The chain's CDR3 is CASSATQGQNTEAFF. Here the CDR3 DNA reads TGCGCCAGCAGCGCAACACAGGGACAGAACACTGAAGCTTTCTTT. The chain recombines TRBV5-1 with TRBJ1-1; possible D gene TRBD1, 6 bases. V was clipped by 4 bases and J by 1 base, with 14 bases between them. Germline CDR1 SGHRS, CDR2 YFSETQ. CDR3 size: 15 residues.